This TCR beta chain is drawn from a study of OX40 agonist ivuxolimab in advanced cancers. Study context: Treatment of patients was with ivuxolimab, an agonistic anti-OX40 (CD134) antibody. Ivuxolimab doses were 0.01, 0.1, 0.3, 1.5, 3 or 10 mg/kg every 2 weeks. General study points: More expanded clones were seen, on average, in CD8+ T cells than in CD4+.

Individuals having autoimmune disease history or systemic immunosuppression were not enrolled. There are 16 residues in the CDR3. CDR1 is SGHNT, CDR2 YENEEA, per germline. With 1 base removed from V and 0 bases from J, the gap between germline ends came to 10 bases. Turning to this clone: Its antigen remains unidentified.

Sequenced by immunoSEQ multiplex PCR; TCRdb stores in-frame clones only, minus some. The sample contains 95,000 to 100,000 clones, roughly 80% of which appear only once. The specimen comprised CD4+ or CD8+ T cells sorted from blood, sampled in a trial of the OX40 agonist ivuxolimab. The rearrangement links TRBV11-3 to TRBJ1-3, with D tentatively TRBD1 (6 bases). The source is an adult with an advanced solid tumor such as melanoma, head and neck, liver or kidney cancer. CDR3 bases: TGTGCCAGCAGCTTAGGGACAGCAGACTCTGGAAACACCATATATTTT. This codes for CASSLGTADSGNTIYF. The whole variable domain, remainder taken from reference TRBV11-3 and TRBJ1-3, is EAGVVQSPRYKIIEKKQPVAFWCNPISGHNTLYWYLQNLGQGPELLIRYENEEAVDDSQLPKDRFSAERLKGVDSTLKIQPAELGDSAVYLCASSLGTADSGNTIYFGEGSWLTVV.